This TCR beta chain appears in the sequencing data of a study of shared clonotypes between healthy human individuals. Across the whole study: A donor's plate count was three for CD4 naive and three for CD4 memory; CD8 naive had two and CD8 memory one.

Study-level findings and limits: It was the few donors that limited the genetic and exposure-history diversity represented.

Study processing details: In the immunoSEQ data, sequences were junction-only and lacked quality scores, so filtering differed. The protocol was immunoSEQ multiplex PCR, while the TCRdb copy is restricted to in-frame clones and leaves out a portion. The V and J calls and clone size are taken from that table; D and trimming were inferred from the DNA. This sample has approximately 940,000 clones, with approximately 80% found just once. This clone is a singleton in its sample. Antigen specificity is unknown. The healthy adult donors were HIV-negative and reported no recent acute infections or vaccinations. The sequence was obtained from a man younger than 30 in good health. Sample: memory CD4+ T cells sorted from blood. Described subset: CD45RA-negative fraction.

CDR3 in amino acids: CASGLAPTSGRTYEQYF. The CDR3 nucleotides read TGTGCTAGTGGTTTGGCCCCGACTAGCGGGAGGACCTACGAGCAGTACTTC. The chain links TRBV12-5 to TRBJ2-7; 13 bases are a match to TRBD2. In germline, CDR1 is LGHNT, CDR2 FRNRAP. J was trimmed by 2 bases and V by 1 base; bases with no gene match: 5. CDR3 length equals 17 residues. The full variable domain, completed using reference TRBV12-5 and TRBJ2-7, is DARVTQTPRHKVTEMGQEVTMRCQPILGHNTVFWYRQTMMQGLELLAYFRNRAPLDDSGMPKDRFSAEMPDATLATLKIQPSEPRDSAVYFCASGLAPTSGRTYEQYFGPGTRLTVT.